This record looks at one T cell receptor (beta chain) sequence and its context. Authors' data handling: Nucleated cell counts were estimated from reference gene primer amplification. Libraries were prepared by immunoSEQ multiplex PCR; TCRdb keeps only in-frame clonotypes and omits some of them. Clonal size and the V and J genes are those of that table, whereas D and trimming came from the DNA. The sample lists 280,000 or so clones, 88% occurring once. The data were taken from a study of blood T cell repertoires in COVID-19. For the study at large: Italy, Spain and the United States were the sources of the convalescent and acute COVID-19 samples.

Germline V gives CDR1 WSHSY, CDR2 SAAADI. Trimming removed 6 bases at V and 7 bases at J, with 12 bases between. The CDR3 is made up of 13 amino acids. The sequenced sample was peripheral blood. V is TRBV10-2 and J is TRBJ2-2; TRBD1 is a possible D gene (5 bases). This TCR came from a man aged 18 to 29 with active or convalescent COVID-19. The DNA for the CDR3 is TGCGCCAGCAGGATTACAGGAGTCGGGGAGCTGTTTTTT. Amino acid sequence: CASRITGVGELFF.